This T cell receptor (beta chain) was recovered during a study of shared clonotypes between healthy human individuals. Overall study context: Donor composition was a couple of women and three men, aged 18 to 49. General study results and limits: Expectations were that clonotype sharing among donors would be affected by sequencing depth.

The CDR3 is 13 residues long. Germline CDR1 reads MRHNA; CDR2 reads SNTAGT. Trimming stripped 3 bases from V and 4 bases from J, with 7 bases between. Original analysis: Because ImmunoSEQ provided only junction sequences with no quality scores, the filtering differed. Method: immunoSEQ multiplex PCR; TCRdb's copy keeps in-frame clones and lacks some. For V, J and clone size, that table is used; D and trimming come from the DNA. The top ten hold roughly 1.2% of the sample, which has over a million clones, roughly 95% seen once. Comments on this clone: Its target is not known.

The chain is built from TRBV6-4 and TRBJ1-5; D gene unclear. This receptor was obtained from a man aged 25-45 years in good health. The sequenced sample was naive CD4+ T cells sorted from blood. Subset in this sample: CD45RA+ positively selected. As DNA, the CDR3 is TGTGCCAGCAGTGAGGAAAGAAATCAGCCCCAGCATTTT. As protein: CASSEERNQPQHF.